These T cell receptor beta chains were read from a single sample in a study of Ad26.COV2.S vaccination and SARS-CoV-2 variants. Repertoires were generated with immunoSEQ multiplex PCR, while TCRdb's copy carries only in-frame clones and drops some. The repertoire holds some 350,000 clones, with 92% as singletons. The specimen comprised peripheral blood, sampled after recovery from COVID-19. These TCRs come from a human donor who had recovered from COVID-19. CDR3s leave out the opening cysteine and the closing phenylalanine or tryptophan. A D gene is named only where the DNA matches it firmly. Clone size is not always given. Where it is, it says once, few, many or a class for expanded clones.

J gene	clone size	V gene	D gene	CDR3 protein
TRBJ2-7	.	TRBV5-1	.	ASSLGSDRLYEQY
TRBJ1-6	.	TRBV4-1	TRBD1	ASRRDPGGVNSPLH
TRBJ1-1	.	TRBV6-5	.	ASGKDYLMNTEAF
TRBJ1-5	.	TRBV27	.	ASSPRGTNSNQPQH
TRBJ2-1	once	TRBV1	.	TSSRPSGGVHEQF
TRBJ1-6	.	TRBV6-2/TRBV6-3	.	ASSRRGNSPLH
TRBJ1-2	.	TRBV7-9	.	ASSLTGEEPNYGYT
TRBJ2-7	.	TRBV11-3	TRBD1	ASSSGQGYEQY
TRBJ2-7	.	TRBV12-5	.	ASGLSKQGIQSSYEQY
TRBJ2-7	once	TRBV29-1	TRBD1	SVPGQGSYEQY
TRBJ1-2	once	TRBV11-2	.	ASSLNAVT
TRBJ2-2	.	TRBV29-1	TRBD1	SAGQADGELF
TRBJ1-5	.	TRBV6-1	.	ASSDLDRDSNQPQH
TRBJ2-7	.	TRBV9	.	ASSVGWDTVYEQY
TRBJ2-5	.	TRBV7-2	.	ASSLGGGAQETQY
TRBJ1-1	.	TRBV2	.	ASSEEGEVTEAF
TRBJ1-5	.	TRBV7-9	.	ASSLFVGGEQPQH
TRBJ2-1	.	TRBV3-1/TRBV3-2	TRBD2	ASSQAGGVMYNEQF
TRBJ2-7	.	TRBV11-2	.	ASSYREGEQY
TRBJ1-2	.	TRBV6-2/TRBV6-3	.	ASSYGGDYGYT
TRBJ1-1	.	TRBV14	.	ASSQDTSGEAF
TRBJ1-1	.	TRBV5-1	.	ASGRWAGDTEAF
TRBJ1-1	.	TRBV5-1	.	ASSTGTGIMNTEAF
TRBJ1-3	.	TRBV11-2	.	ASSLGGSGNTIY
TRBJ1-2	.	TRBV12-3/TRBV12-4	.	ASSPGRVYGYT
TRBJ2-7	.	TRBV12-3/TRBV12-4	TRBD1	ASSPGQAYEQY
TRBJ1-1	.	TRBV28	TRBD1	ASMGQGAQDTEAF
TRBJ2-1	.	TRBV7-2	.	ASSLARVYDNEQF
TRBJ1-3	.	TRBV9	.	ASSVVGAGGLSSGNTIY
TRBJ1-3	.	TRBV5-4	.	ASSFKSSGNTIY
TRBJ2-1	.	TRBV7-9	.	AGDSVSYEQF
TRBJ2-5	once	TRBV9	TRBD1	ASSGRDSDQETQY
TRBJ2-3	.	TRBV24-1	TRBD2	ATSDSRTSVYSDTQY